This T cell receptor (beta chain) was sequenced for a study of cytomegalovirus exposure and HLA in healthy donors. V dropped 0 bases and J dropped 8; count of bases not matched to a gene: 6. The CDR3 length is 13 residues. Germline assignment: CDR1 SQVTM and CDR2 ANQGSEA. Researchers ran the PCR with 60 Vbeta and 13 Jbeta primers. Sequencing was performed with immunoSEQ multiplex PCR; in TCRdb, only in-frame clones are kept and a portion is missing. The profile covers around 200,000 clones, with around 76% appearing a single time and 2% to 2.5% taken by the ten largest. The V and J genes are TRBV29-1 and TRBJ1-2; 7 nucleotides agree with TRBD1. Sequenced material: PBMCs. This TCR derives from a young woman in good health and CMV-seropositive. CDR3 DNA: TGCAGCGTTGAAGATACAAGGGGGCGGGGCTACACCTTC. Protein: CSVEDTRGRGYTF.